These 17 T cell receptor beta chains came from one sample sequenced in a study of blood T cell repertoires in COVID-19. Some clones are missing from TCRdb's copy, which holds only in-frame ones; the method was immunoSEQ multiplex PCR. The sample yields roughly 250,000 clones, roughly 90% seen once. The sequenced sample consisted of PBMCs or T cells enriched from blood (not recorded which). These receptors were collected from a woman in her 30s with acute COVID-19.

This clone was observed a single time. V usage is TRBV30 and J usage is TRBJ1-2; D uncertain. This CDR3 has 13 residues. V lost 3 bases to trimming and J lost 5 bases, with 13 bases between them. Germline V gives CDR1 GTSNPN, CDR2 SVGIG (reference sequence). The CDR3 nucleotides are TGTGCCTGGAGAGAGATTCGCTCATATGGCTACACCTTC. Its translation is CAWREIRSYGYTF.

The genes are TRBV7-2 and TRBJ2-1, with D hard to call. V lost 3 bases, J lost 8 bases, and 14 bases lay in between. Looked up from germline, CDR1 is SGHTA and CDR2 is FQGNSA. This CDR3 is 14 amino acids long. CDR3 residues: CASSLGLPGDEQFF. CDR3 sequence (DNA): TGTGCCAGCAGCTTGGGCCTACCAGGCGATGAGCAGTTCTTC.

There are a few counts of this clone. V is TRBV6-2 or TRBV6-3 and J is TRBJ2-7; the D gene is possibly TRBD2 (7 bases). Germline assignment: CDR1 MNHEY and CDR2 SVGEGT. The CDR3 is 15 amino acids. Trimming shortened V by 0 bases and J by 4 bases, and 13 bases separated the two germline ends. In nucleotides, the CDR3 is TGTGCCAGCAGTTACTCGCGGGGGCGCGAGTACGAGCAGTACTTC. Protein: CASSYSRGREYEQYF.

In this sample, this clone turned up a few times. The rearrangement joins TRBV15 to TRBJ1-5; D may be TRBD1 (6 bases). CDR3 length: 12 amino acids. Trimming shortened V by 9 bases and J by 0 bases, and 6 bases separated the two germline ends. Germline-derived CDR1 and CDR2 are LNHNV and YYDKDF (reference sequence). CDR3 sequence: CATQGSNQPQHF. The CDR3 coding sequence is TGTGCCACACAGGGTAGCAATCAGCCCCAGCATTTT.

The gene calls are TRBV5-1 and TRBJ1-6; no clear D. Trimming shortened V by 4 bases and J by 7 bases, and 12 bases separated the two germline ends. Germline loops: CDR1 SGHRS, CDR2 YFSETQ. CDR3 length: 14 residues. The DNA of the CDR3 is TGCGCCAGCAGCCTTGGGCTGACGAATTCACCCCTCCACTTT. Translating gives CASSLGLTNSPLHF.

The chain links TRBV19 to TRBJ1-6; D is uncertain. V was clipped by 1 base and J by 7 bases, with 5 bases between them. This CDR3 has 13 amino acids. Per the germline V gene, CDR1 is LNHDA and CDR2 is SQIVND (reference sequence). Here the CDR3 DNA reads TGTGCCAGTAGTATAGGGGAGAATTCACCCCTCCACTTT. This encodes CASSIGENSPLHF.

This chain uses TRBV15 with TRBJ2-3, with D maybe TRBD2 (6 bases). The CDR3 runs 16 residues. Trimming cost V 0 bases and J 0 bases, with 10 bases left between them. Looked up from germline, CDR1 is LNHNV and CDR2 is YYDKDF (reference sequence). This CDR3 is CATSREASVSTDTQYF. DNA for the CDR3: TGTGCCACCAGCAGAGAGGCTAGCGTTAGCACAGATACGCAGTATTTT.

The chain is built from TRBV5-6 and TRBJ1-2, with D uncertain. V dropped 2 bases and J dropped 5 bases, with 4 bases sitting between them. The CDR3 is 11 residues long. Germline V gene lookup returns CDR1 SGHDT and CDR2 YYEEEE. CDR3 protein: CASSFAYGYTF. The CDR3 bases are TGTGCCAGCAGCTTCGCGTATGGCTACACCTTC.

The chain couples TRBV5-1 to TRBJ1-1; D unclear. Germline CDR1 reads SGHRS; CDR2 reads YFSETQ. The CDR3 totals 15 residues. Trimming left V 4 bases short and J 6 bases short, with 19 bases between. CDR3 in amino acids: CASSLRVGSGSEAFF. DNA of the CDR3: TGCGCCAGCAGCCTTCGGGTGGGCAGCGGGTCTGAAGCTTTCTTT.

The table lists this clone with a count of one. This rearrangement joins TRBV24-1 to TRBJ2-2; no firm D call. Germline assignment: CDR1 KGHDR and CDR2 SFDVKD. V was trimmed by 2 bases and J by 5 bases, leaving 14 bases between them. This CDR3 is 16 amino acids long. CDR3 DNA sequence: TGTGCCACCAGTGATTCGCCACCCCGTGAGACCGGGGAGCTGTTTTTT. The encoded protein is CATSDSPPRETGELFF.

In nucleotides, the CDR3 is TGTGCCAGCAACACCCCCGGCGGGGTTGGCTACACCTTC. The encoded protein is CASNTPGGVGYTF. The chain links TRBV28 to TRBJ1-2, with unresolved D. Looked up from germline, CDR1 is MDHEN and CDR2 is SYDVKM. The CDR3 contains 13 residues. The germline V and J ends were trimmed by 7 bases and 7 bases, with 16 bases remaining between them.

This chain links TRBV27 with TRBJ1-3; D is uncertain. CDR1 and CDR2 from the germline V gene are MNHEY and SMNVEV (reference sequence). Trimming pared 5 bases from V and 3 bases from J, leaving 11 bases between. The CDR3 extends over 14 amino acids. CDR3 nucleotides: TGTGCCAGCAGTACCGGGAGGGTTGGAAACACCATATATTTT. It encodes CASSTGRVGNTIYF.

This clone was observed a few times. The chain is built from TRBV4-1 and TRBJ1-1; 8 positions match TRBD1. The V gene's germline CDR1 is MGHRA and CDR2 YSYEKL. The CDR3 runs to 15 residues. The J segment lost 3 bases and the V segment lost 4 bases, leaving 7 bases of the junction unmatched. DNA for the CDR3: TGCGCCAGCAGCCCCGCGGACAGGGAAGACACTGAAGCTTTCTTT. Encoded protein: CASSPADREDTEAFF.

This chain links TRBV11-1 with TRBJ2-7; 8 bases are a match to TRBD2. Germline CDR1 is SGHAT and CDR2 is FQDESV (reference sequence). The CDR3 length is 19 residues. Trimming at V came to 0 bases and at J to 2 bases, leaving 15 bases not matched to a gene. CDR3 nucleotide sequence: TGTGCCAGCAGCTTAGCGCGGCCCGGGGGGGGACGACAGCCCTACGAGCAGTACTTC. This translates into CASSLARPGGGRQPYEQYF.

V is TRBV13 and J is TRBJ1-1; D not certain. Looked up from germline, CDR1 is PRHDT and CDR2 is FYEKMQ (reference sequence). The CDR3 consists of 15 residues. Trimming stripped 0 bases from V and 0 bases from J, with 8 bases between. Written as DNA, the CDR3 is TGTGCCAGCAGCTTAGGCAACGGGGTGAACACTGAAGCTTTCTTT. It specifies CASSLGNGVNTEAFF.

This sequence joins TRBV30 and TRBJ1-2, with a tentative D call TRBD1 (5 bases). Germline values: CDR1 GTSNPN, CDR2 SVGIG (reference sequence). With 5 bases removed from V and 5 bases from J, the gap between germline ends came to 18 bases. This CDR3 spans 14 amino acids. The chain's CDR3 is CAWVDRRGFYGYTF. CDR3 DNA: TGTGCCTGGGTTGACAGAAGGGGCTTTTATGGCTACACCTTC.

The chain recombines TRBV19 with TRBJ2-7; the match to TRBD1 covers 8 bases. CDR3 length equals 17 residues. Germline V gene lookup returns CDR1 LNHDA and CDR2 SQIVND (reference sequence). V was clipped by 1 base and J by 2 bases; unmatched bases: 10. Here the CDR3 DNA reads TGTGCCAGTAGTATAGGAGGTTCGACAGGGGAGCCCTACGAGCAGTACTTC. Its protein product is CASSIGGSTGEPYEQYF.